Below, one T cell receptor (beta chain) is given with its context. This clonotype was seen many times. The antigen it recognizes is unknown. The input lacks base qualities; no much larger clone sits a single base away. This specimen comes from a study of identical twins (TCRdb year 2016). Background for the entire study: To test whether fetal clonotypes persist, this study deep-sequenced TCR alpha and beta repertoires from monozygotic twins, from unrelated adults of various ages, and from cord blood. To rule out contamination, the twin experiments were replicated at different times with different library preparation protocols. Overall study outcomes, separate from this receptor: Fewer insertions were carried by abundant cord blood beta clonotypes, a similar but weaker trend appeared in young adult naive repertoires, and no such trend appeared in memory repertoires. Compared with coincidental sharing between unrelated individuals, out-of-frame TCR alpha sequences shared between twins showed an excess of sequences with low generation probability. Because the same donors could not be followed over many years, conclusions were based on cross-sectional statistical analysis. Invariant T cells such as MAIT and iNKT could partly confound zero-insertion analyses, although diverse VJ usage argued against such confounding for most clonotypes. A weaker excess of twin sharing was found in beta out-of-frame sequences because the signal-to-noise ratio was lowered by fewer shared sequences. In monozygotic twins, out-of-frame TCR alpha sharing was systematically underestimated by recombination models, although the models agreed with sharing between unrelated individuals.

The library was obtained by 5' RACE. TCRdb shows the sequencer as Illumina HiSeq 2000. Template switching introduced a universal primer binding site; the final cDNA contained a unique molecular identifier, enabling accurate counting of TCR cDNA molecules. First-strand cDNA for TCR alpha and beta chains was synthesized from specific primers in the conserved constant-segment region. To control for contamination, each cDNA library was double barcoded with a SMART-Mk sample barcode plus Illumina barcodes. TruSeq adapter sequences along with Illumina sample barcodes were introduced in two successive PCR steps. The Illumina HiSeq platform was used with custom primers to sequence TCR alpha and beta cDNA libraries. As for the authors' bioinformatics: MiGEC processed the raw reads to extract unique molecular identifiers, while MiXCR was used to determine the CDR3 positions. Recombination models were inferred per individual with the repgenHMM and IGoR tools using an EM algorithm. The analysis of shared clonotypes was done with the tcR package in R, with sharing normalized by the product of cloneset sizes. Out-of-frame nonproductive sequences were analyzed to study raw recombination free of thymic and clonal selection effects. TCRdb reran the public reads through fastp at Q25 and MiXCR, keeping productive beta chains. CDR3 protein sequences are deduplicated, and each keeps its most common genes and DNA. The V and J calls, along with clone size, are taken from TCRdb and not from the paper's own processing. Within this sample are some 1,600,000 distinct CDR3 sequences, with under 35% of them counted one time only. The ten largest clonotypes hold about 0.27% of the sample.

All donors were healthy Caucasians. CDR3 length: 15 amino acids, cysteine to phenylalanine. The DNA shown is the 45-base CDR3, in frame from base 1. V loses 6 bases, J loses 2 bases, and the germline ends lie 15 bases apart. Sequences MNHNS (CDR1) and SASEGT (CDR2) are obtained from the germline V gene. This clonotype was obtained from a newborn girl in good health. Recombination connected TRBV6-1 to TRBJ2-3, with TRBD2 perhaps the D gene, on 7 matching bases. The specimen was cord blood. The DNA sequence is TGTGCCAGCAGCGAGTCGGGGGGCGCCACAGATACGCAGTATTTT. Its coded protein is CASSESGGATDTQYF.